The present T cell receptor beta chain was sequenced within a study of T cells in localized non-small cell lung cancer. Trimming removed 5 bases from V and 4 bases from J; junction bases left unmatched: 14. This CDR3 region has 17 residues. CDR1 and CDR2 (germline): SGHVS, FQNEAQ. TCRdb's copy holds only in-frame clones and misses some; the assay was immunoSEQ multiplex PCR. The table lists roughly 58,000 clones, roughly 79% of them singletons. Sequencing used PBMCs, obtained before any cancer treatment. The J gene is TRBJ1-2, the V gene TRBV7-8; 9 nucleotides agree with TRBD1. The receptor was derived from a man aged 40 to 70 with stage II lung adenocarcinoma. The CDR3 protein is CASSHSGGTGGIYGYTF. The CDR3 nucleotides read TGTGCCAGCAGCCACTCCGGGGGAACAGGGGGCATCTATGGCTACACCTTC.